These T cell receptor beta chains were read from a single sample in a study of blood T cells in healthy people across ages. MiXCR was run by TCRdb on the 5' RACE reads, yielding one entry per CDR3 protein. Of 550,000 to 650,000 distinct CDR3 sequences listed, less than 35% are singletons. Sequencing was done on a sample of blood. Receptors originate from a woman older than 75 in good health. Both conserved end residues are part of each CDR3. D genes are given only for firm matches. Where a row states a size, it is once, few, many or the class of an expanded clone; other rows omit it.

clone size	V gene	D gene	J gene	CDR3 DNA	CDR3 protein
few	TRBV28	-	TRBJ2-5	TGTGCCAGCAGTCGGGGGGACAACCAAGAGACCCAGTACTTC	CASSRGDNQETQYF
-	TRBV9	TRBD2	TRBJ2-3	TGTGCCAGCAGCCGCTACGGGACTAGCGGGACAGATACGCAGTATTTT	CASSRYGTSGTDTQYF
many	TRBV20-1	TRBD1	TRBJ2-4	TGCAGTGCTCAACCCGGGACAGGGGGAAACATTCAGTACTTC	CSAQPGTGGNIQYF
many	TRBV7-6	-	TRBJ2-5	TGTGCCAGCAGCTTAGCCCCCGGTTCCCTCAAGGGAGAGACCCAGTACTTC	CASSLAPGSLKGETQYF
-	TRBV20-1	-	TRBJ2-7	TGCAGTGCTAGACGGGACTCCTACGGGCAGTACTTC	CSARRDSYGQYF
few	TRBV7-7	TRBD1	TRBJ2-5	TGTGCTAGCAGCACAGACAGGGGGTACCAAGAGACCCAGTACTTC	CASSTDRGYQETQYF
-	TRBV27	TRBD1	TRBJ1-2	TGTGCCAGCAGTTCCTCCAGGACAGGCGGGTCAACTAACTATGGCTACACCTTC	CASSSSRTGGSTNYGYTF
few	TRBV7-3	TRBD2	TRBJ2-3	TGTGCCAGCAGCCCCATAGGCGCGGGGGTAGGAACAGATACGCAGTATTTT	CASSPIGAGVGTDTQYF
few	TRBV27	-	TRBJ2-2	TGTGCCAGCAGTGAGGACTATTACTCCGGGGAGCTGTTTTTT	CASSEDYYSGELFF
few	TRBV20-1	TRBD1	TRBJ1-5	TGCAGTGCGTTCTCCGGGACAGGGGGTTTGAGTAGGCCCCAGCATTTT	CSAFSGTGGLSRPQHF
-	TRBV11-2	-	TRBJ2-6	TGTGCCAGCAGGGGGATTCGGGGACATATCTCTGGGGCCAACGTCCTGACTTTC	CASRGIRGHISGANVLTF
many	TRBV6-6	-	TRBJ1-1	TGTGCCAGCAGTTCTGGGGTAGGGAGGGGTGAGACTGAAGCTTTCTTT	CASSSGVGRGETEAFF